This T cell receptor beta chain comes out of a study of blood T cell repertoires in COVID-19. At the level of the study: Both acute and convalescent COVID-19 samples were obtained from the United States, Italy and Spain. T cells, B-cell-depleted T cells, or PBMCs supplied cDNA or gDNA.

While infection was still active, Seattle patients were enrolled and then followed longitudinally. Per the original data handling: Quantification of nucleated cells was approximated via reference gene primer amplification. Using immunoSEQ multiplex PCR, the repertoire was profiled, and TCRdb retains in-frame clones only, with some absent. The D gene and trimming were derived from the DNA, and the V and J assignments and clone size from that table. The sample has a few hundred thousand clones, about nine tenths seen once. The clonotype was recovered from a woman aged 25 to 39 with COVID-19, enrolled during active disease. Sequencing input: peripheral blood.

CDR3 DNA: TGTGCCAGCAGACGGACAGGGGAGGGCGAGCAGTACTTC. This translates into CASRRTGEGEQYF. The chain joins TRBV11-2 to TRBJ2-7; TRBD1 agrees at 9 bases. The V segment lost 6 bases and the J segment 6 bases; nucleotides outside the gene matches: 6. Germline V gene data show CDR1 as SGHAT and CDR2 as FQNNGV. This CDR3 contains 13 residues.